Below, 29 T cell receptor beta chains from the same sample are listed, as sequenced in a study of OX40 agonist ivuxolimab in advanced cancers. Only in-frame clones appear in the TCRdb table, and some are missing; sequencing was by immunoSEQ multiplex PCR. The sample contains around 72,000 clones, almost 90% of which appear only once. The sequenced sample was CD4+ or CD8+ T cells sorted from blood, obtained in a trial of the OX40 agonist ivuxolimab. The receptor source for this set is an adult with an advanced solid tumor such as melanoma, head and neck, liver or kidney cancer.

This clone appeared a single time. The chain recombines TRBV18 with TRBJ1-1; TRBD1 is a possible D gene (5 bases). The CDR3 is made up of 16 amino acids. Germline V gene lookup returns CDR1 KGHSH and CDR2 LQKENI. Trimming stripped 3 bases from V and 1 base from J, with 15 bases between. The CDR3 nucleotides are TGTGCCAGCTCACCTTGGGCAGGGATGGGGAACACTGAAGCTTTCTTT. It encodes CASSPWAGMGNTEAFF.

This clone was detected only once. V and J are TRBV18 and TRBJ2-5; D uncertain. The CDR3 totals 13 residues. V lost 2 bases, J lost 5 bases, and 9 bases lay in between. Per germline, CDR1 KGHSH and CDR2 LQKENI. CDR3 bases: TGTGCCAGCTCACCAAGGTCGAGGGAGACCCAGTACTTC. Translating it yields CASSPRSRETQYF.

V gene TRBV6-6 combines with J gene TRBJ1-3, with D maybe TRBD1 (6 bases). The CDR3 sequence is 16 residues long. CDR1 and CDR2 (germline): MNHNY, SVGAGI (reference sequence). V shed 5 bases and J shed 0 bases, with 14 bases lying between them. CDR3 DNA: TGTGCCAGCAGTGGGAGCCAGGGGTTCTCTGGAAACACCATATATTTT. Amino acids: CASSGSQGFSGNTIYF.

This chain joins TRBV19 and TRBJ2-7, with 11 bases that match TRBD1. Germline-derived CDR1 and CDR2 are LNHDA and SQIVND (reference sequence). V lost 3 bases to trimming and J lost 4 bases; unmatched junction nucleotides: 5. This CDR3 has 15 residues. The CDR3 loop is CASSMVGTGGYEQYF. As DNA, the CDR3 is TGTGCCAGTAGTATGGTGGGGACAGGGGGTTACGAGCAGTACTTC.

This chain uses TRBV11-2 with TRBJ2-1; 13 bases are shared with TRBD2. The junction had 10 bases not matched to a gene; V was cut back by 5 bases and J by 9 bases. CDR3 length: 16 amino acids. Germline values: CDR1 SGHAT, CDR2 FQNNGV. The chain's CDR3 is CASSVGLAGDFVEQFF. The CDR3 DNA sequence: TGTGCCAGCAGCGTAGGACTAGCGGGAGATTTTGTTGAGCAGTTCTTC.

This clone was observed once. The J gene is TRBJ2-1, the V gene TRBV11-2; no reliable D call. V was cut by 5 bases and J by 9 bases, with 11 bases left in between. CDR3 size: 12 residues. CDR1 is SGHAT, CDR2 FQNNGV, per germline. The CDR3 reads CASSPSKVEQFF. The CDR3 DNA sequence: TGTGCCAGCAGCCCCTCTAAAGTTGAGCAGTTCTTC.

The chain employs TRBV5-1 and TRBJ1-4; weak D call: TRBD1 (5 bases). Germline CDR1 is SGHRS and CDR2 is YFSETQ. The CDR3 sequence is 14 residues long. Trimming shortened V by 0 bases and J by 7 bases, and 10 bases separated the two germline ends. Here the CDR3 DNA reads TGCGCCAGCAGCTTGGCTAGGGGAGGTGAAAAACTGTTTTTT. Translation gives CASSLARGGEKLFF.

The V gene is TRBV29-1, the J gene TRBJ1-2; TRBD1 agrees at 8 bases. CDR1 is SQVTM, CDR2 ANQGSEA, per germline. This CDR3 is 13 amino acids long. With 6 bases clipped from V and 3 bases from J, the junction kept 6 bases outside the gene matches. The CDR3 DNA follows: TGCAGCGTCCGAGGACAGGGAGACTATGGCTACACCTTC. Translated: CSVRGQGDYGYTF.

There are a few counts of this clone. The genes are TRBV10-3 and TRBJ1-1; D gene ambiguous. With 3 bases removed from V and 11 bases from J, the gap between germline ends came to 7 bases. This CDR3 region has 10 residues. From germline, CDR1 is ENHRY and CDR2 SYGVKD. The CDR3 reads CAISDRGAFF. The CDR3 DNA reads TGTGCCATCAGTGATCGAGGGGCTTTCTTT.

This sequence joins TRBV25-1 and TRBJ1-2, with D uncertain. V was pared by 2 bases and J by 4 bases, with 14 bases between. There are 15 residues in the CDR3. Germline V gene sequence: CDR1 MGHDK, CDR2 SYGVNS. The CDR3 loop is CASSEGEGWVYGYTF. The CDR3 DNA reads TGTGCCAGCAGTGAAGGGGAAGGATGGGTCTATGGCTACACCTTC.

The chain carries TRBV9 and TRBJ2-1; D is perhaps TRBD1 (6 bases). CDR3 size: 15 residues. Trimming removed 0 bases from V and 7 bases from J, with 14 bases in between. Germline CDR1 and CDR2: SGDLS and YYNGEE. The CDR3 bases are TGTGCCAGCAGCGTAGGGACAGCCCGAGGAAATGAGCAGTTCTTC. Translating it yields CASSVGTARGNEQFF. Using reference TRBV9 and TRBJ2-1 for the parts outside the CDR3, the full variable domain is DSGVTQTPKHLITATGQRVTLRCSPRSGDLSVYWYQQSLDQGLQFLIQYYNGEERAKGNILERFSAQQFPDLHSELNLSSLELGDSALYFCASSVGTARGNEQFFGPGTRLTVL.

This chain links TRBV7-3 with TRBJ2-2; 11 bases align to TRBD1. The CDR3 runs 16 residues. Trimming took 4 bases from V and 6 from J; bases not matched to a gene: 7. Germline-derived CDR1 and CDR2 are SGHTA and FQGTGA. The CDR3 sequence: CASSYLGTGGPGELFF. The CDR3 nucleotides read TGTGCCAGCAGCTACCTCGGGACAGGGGGTCCCGGGGAGCTGTTTTTT.

V and J are TRBV28 and TRBJ1-2; TRBD1 is a possible D gene (5 bases). Trimming shortened V by 5 bases and J by 8 bases, and 15 bases separated the two germline ends. Germline V gives CDR1 MDHEN, CDR2 SYDVKM. The CDR3 sequence is 13 residues long. The CDR3 sequence: CASSGGGVGGYTF. CDR3 nucleotides: TGTGCCAGCAGTGGCGGGGGGGTGGGCGGCTACACCTTC.

The CDR3: CASSEFRQGYGYTF. The CDR3 DNA sequence: TGTGCCAGCAGTGAATTCAGACAGGGCTATGGCTACACCTTC. The genes are TRBV6-1 and TRBJ1-2, with 7 bases that match TRBD1. The ends lost 2 bases at V and 4 bases at J; junction bases unmatched: 4. This CDR3 region has 14 residues. The V gene's germline CDR1 is MNHNS and CDR2 SASEGT.

The V gene is TRBV7-9, the J gene TRBJ1-3; D unclear. The CDR3 contains 14 residues. Trimming removed 5 bases at V and 0 bases at J, with 8 bases between. CDR1 and CDR2 (germline): SEHNR, FQNEAQ (reference sequence). CDR3 DNA sequence: TGTGCCAGCAGCGCCGGATACTCTGGAAACACCATATATTTT. Translation gives CASSAGYSGNTIYF.

This chain links TRBV9 with TRBJ2-5; no firm D call. The V and J ends lost 0 bases and 1 base respectively, with 10 bases between them. CDR3 size: 15 residues. In germline, CDR1 is SGDLS, CDR2 YYNGEE. In DNA, the CDR3 is TGTGCCAGCAGCGTAGCTGGTGGAATCCAAGAGACCCAGTACTTC. Protein sequence: CASSVAGGIQETQYF.

The rearrangement uses TRBV2 and TRBJ1-5, with D hard to call. V was cut by 4 bases and J by 2 bases, with 12 bases left in between. The CDR3 has 15 amino acids. The germline CDR1 and CDR2 sequences are SNHLY and FYNNEI. The DNA of the CDR3 is TGTGCCAGCAGTGGACCCCCGAGGGGCAATCAGCCCCAGCATTTT. This gives the protein CASSGPPRGNQPQHF.

This clone was counted once. The rearrangement links TRBV7-9 to TRBJ2-1, with 11 nucleotides matching TRBD1. V lost 0 bases to trimming and J lost 2 bases; unmatched junction nucleotides: 3. The CDR3 contains 17 residues. CDR1 SEHNR and CDR2 FQNEAQ come from the germline V gene (reference sequence). CDR3 amino acids: CASSLASGQGAYNEQFF. As DNA, the CDR3 is TGTGCCAGCAGCTTAGCGTCGGGACAGGGGGCCTACAATGAGCAGTTCTTC.

The V gene is TRBV2, the J gene TRBJ2-7; 9 bases map to TRBD2. Germline CDR1 SNHLY, CDR2 FYNNEI. J was trimmed by 0 bases and V by 6 bases; bases with no gene match: 6. The CDR3 totals 15 residues. This chain's CDR3 is CASRTRSGSSYEQYF. CDR3 nucleotides: TGTGCCAGCAGGACCCGTAGCGGGAGCTCCTACGAGCAGTACTTC.

This clone was observed a few times. The identical CDR3 is also encoded by other nucleotide sequences in the sample. This chain uses TRBV18 with TRBJ2-1, with D possibly TRBD2 on 5 matching bases. V lost 0 bases, J lost 3 bases, and 9 bases lay in between. The CDR3 is 15 amino acids. Germline-derived CDR1 and CDR2 are KGHSH and LQKENI. CDR3 DNA sequence: TGTGCCAGCTCACCACCAGGGAGAGACTACAATGAGCAGTTCTTC. Translation gives CASSPPGRDYNEQFF.

The chain combines TRBV4-1 with TRBJ1-2; TRBD1 is a possible D gene (6 bases). V lost 0 bases to trimming and J lost 8 bases, with 16 bases between them. The CDR3 length is 15 residues. CDR1 MGHRA and CDR2 YSYEKL come from the germline V gene. The CDR3 region has the DNA TGCGCCAGCAGCCAAGATGGCTCAGGGGCGAGGGGCTACACCTTC. Its translation: CASSQDGSGARGYTF.

The V call is TRBV11-2, the J call TRBJ2-7; 8 bases are shared with TRBD1. The V segment lost 5 bases and the J segment 6 bases; nucleotides outside the gene matches: 3. CDR1 and CDR2 (germline): SGHAT, FQNNGV. The CDR3 runs to 12 residues. CDR3 region: CASSQTGVEQYF. CDR3 sequence (DNA): TGTGCCAGCAGCCAGACAGGGGTCGAGCAGTACTTC.

The chain joins TRBV7-3 to TRBJ2-2; 12 nucleotides match TRBD1. CDR1 and CDR2 (germline): SGHTA, FQGTGA. Losses at the gene ends were 3 bases for V and 5 bases for J; bases not matched to a gene: 4. CDR3 size: 16 residues. In DNA form, the CDR3 reads TGTGCCAGCAGCTTCGGGGGACAGGGGGCTACCGGGGAGCTGTTTTTT. Protein product: CASSFGGQGATGELFF.

The J gene is TRBJ2-5, the V gene TRBV19; TRBD2 aligns across 7 bases. After removal of 7 bases from V and 0 bases from J, the junction contained 8 bases not matched to a gene. Germline V lookup: CDR1 LNHDA, CDR2 SQIVND (reference sequence). The CDR3 spans 15 residues. Here the CDR3 reads CASTVGGLHQETQYF. CDR3 sequence (DNA): TGTGCCAGTACCGTCGGGGGACTACACCAAGAGACCCAGTACTTC.

The V gene is TRBV6-1, the J gene TRBJ2-1; 11 bases map to TRBD2. After removal of 6 bases from V and 8 bases from J, the junction contained 6 bases not matched to a gene. This CDR3 is 14 amino acids long. CDR1 is MNHNS and CDR2 is SASEGT in the germline V gene. As DNA, the CDR3 is TGTGCCAGCAGCTTAGCGGGAGGGCCCCATGAGCAGTTCTTC. This encodes CASSLAGGPHEQFF.

The genes are TRBV9 and TRBJ2-1; 12 bases agree with TRBD2. V lost 0 bases and J lost 8; bases outside the gene matches: 9. The CDR3 contains 17 residues. Germline V gene sequence: CDR1 SGDLS, CDR2 YYNGEE. The CDR3 sequence is CASSVAASGGAFDEQFF. In nucleotides, the CDR3 is TGTGCCAGCAGCGTAGCGGCTAGCGGGGGGGCTTTCGATGAGCAGTTCTTC.

This rearrangement joins TRBV19 to TRBJ1-1; a possible D gene is TRBD1 (6 bases). Trimming took 6 bases from V and 1 from J, leaving 9 bases between them. Per germline, CDR1 LNHDA and CDR2 SQIVND (reference sequence). This CDR3 spans 13 amino acids. CDR3 protein: CASSYRANTEAFF. DNA for the CDR3: TGTGCCAGTAGCTACAGGGCGAACACTGAAGCTTTCTTT.

The chain has TRBV28 and TRBJ1-4; no definite D call. Germline V gene lookup returns CDR1 MDHEN and CDR2 SYDVKM. The germline V and J ends were trimmed by 8 bases and 7 bases, with 11 bases remaining between them. The CDR3 totals 12 residues. The CDR3: CASAGSGEKLFF. CDR3 nucleotides: TGTGCCAGCGCGGGATCGGGTGAAAAACTGTTTTTT.

The rearrangement uses TRBV5-4 and TRBJ2-5; the match to TRBD2 covers 8 bases. TRBJ2-7 matches the DNA end more closely, so the J call is doubtful. CDR3 length: 14 amino acids. Per germline, CDR1 SGHNT and CDR2 YYREEE (reference sequence). CDR3 nucleotides: TGTGCCAGCAGCGGACGAGCGGGAGTGGACGAGCAGTACTTC. Its protein product is CASSGRAGVDEQYF.